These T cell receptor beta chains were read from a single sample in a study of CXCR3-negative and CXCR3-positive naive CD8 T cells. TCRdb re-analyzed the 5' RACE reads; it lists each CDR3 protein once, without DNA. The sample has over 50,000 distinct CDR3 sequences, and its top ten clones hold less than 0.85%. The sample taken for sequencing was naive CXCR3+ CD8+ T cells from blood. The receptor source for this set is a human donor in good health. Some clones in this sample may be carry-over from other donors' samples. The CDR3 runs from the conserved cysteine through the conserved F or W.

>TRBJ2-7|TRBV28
CASSLYGRGGYEQYF
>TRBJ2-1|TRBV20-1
CSAITSGRAGEQFF
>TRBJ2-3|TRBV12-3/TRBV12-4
CASSLRGQSTDTQYF
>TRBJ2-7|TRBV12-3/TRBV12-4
CASSLSRDREIYEQYF
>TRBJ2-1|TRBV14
CASSHAHNEQLF
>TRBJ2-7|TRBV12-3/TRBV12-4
CASTTRDRSYEQYF
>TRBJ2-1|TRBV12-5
CASGPSLDRVPYNEQFF
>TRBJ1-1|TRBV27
CASIGLEAPEAFF
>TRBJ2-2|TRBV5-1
CASRGSGYGGELFF
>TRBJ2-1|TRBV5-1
CASSLAEGRKDNEQFF
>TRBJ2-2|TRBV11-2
CASSFGGDGYTGELFF
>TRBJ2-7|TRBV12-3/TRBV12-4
CASSLENKYYEQYF
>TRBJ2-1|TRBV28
CASSFLEGSAPDEQFF
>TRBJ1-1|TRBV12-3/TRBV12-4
CASSFGVHGTEAFF
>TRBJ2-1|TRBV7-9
CASSETYNEQFF
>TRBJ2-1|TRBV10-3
CAISEDWSGGVYNEQFF
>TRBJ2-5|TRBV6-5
CASSYSAGSDETQYF
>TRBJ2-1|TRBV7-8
CASSPDRLDSYNEQFF
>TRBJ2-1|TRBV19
CASSMGLAGNEQFF
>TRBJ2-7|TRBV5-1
CASSLAPRPTAHLEQYF
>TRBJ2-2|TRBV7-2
CASSRVFDGQPSLGAGELFF
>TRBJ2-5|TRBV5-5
CASSVWDIQETQYF
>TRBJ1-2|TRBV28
CAIAGPNYGYTF
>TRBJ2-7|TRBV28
CAMADRTSYEQYF
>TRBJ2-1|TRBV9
CASSAPGDEIEFF
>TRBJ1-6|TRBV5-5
CASSPGYNNSPLHF
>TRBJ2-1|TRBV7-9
CASSLATGLRSYNEQFF
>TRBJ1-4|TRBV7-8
CASSLEWATNEKLFF
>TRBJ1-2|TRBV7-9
CASSLGAGEGYTF
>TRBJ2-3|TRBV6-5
CASSFISTDTQYF
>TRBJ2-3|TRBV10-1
CASSLGREFDTQYF
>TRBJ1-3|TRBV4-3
CASSQDSGNTIYF
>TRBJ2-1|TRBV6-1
CASRGPAGGLLDNEQFF
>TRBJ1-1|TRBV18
CASSPTGQNTEAFF
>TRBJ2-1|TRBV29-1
CSVDTYNEQFF
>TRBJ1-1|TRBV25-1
CASSESRVTEAFF
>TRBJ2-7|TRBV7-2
CASSPGLAGPYEQYF
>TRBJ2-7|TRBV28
CASSLRLAGAYEQYF
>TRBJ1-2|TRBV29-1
CSVEWTGDSYGYTF
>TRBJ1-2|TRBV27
CASSFSGLNYGYTF
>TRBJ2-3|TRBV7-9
CASSYGDTQYF
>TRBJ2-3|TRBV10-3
CAISYDPGLAGGQDTQYF
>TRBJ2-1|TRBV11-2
CASSLKAGEQFF
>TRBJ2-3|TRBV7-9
CASSLSSGGITDTQYF
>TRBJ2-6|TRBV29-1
CSVVTIGANVLTF
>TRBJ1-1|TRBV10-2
CASSRTDPNTEAFF
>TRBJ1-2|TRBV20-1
CSAGRSGGDRGPAGYTF
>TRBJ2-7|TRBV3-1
CASSPLISGGMTYEQYF
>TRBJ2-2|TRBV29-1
CSVVQGDLTGELFF
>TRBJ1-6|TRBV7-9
CASSLVLGDNSPLHF
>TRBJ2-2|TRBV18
CATTAGNTGELFF
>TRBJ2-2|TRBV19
CASKRDRYNTGELFF
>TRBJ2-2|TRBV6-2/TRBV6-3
CASTRTGEEVTGELFF
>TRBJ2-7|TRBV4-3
CASSQERGPSYEQYF
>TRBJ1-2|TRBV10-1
CASSVISWGYGYTF
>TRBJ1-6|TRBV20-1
CSAFVRGENSPLHF
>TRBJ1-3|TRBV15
CATSRDRGGHTIYF
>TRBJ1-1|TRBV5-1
CASSLGSGGNTEAFF